The present T cell receptor beta chain was sequenced within a study of T cells expressing NK-cell markers. Study details: Seven HCMV-seropositive donors and one seronegative donor made up the eight sequenced donors.

Per germline, CDR1 PRHDT and CDR2 FYEKMQ (reference sequence). This CDR3 comprises 16 residues. TCRdb re-called the 5' RACE reads and catalogs CDR3 proteins one per entry, DNA excluded. The sample table sets out roughly 430,000 distinct CDR3 sequences. Whole-study findings and limits: Several donors showed these clonotypes also leading the CD3+CD56-NKG2C+ fraction.

As concerns this clonotype: The antigen is unknown.

The clonotype originates from a woman aged 18 to 75 in good health. Sequencing input: blood T cells: a sorted CD56 or NKG2C T cell subset, CD4+ or CD8+ T cells, or bulk PBMC T cells (not recorded which). The chain combines TRBV13 with TRBJ1-5. The CDR3 is CASSLSGGSPNQPQHF.